This entry is about one T cell receptor (beta chain). Profiling relied on immunoSEQ multiplex PCR, and the TCRdb table lists in-frame clones only, not all of them. Found here are about 300,000 clones, more than 75% of them singletons; the top ten hold 10%. The data derive from a study of blood T cell repertoires in COVID-19. The wider study: Italy, Spain and the United States were the sources of the convalescent and acute COVID-19 samples. T cells, B-cell-depleted T cells, or PBMCs provided the cDNA or gDNA that served as material.

Those enrolled, adults aged about 18 to 95 years, came from about 24 US areas. Sequencing input: PBMCs or T cells enriched from blood (not recorded which). The receptor was derived from a woman under 30 who had recovered from COVID-19.

The CDR3 loop is CASSLAGQQPQHF. CDR3 coding DNA: TGTGCCAGCAGTTTAGCGGGACAACAGCCCCAGCATTTT. The chain couples TRBV12-3 or TRBV12-4 to TRBJ1-5, with a possible D match to TRBD1 (6 bases). Between the trimmed V and J ends, which lost 0 bases and 7 bases, there was a span of 7 bases. The length of the CDR3 is 13 residues.